What follows are 21 T cell receptor beta chains derived from one specimen sequenced in a study of T cells in women clearing cervical HPV infection (dated by TCRdb to 2017 to 2018). Libraries came from the immunoSEQ multiplex PCR assay. TCRdb provides this immuneACCESS table in a form limited to in-frame rearrangements. Some clones are lacking; in checked studies, under half of them reflect an unresolved V gene, and why the rest are absent is not known. The sample table holds 28,000 or so clones. Approximately 8.1% of the sample goes to the ten largest clones. The sequenced material came from blood buffy coat. The receptors shown here come from a woman between 18 and 70 years old with a cervical HPV16 infection that either progressed to CIN3+ or cleared (not recorded which).

Note on this clone: The CDR3 end falls 3 residues outside the read, so it is completed with the germline J gene. The V and J genes are TRBV11-2 and TRBJ2-1; perhaps TRBD1 as D (6 bases). The CDR3 is 13 residues long. V dropped 6 bases and J dropped 8 bases, with 14 bases sitting between them. Looked up from germline, CDR1 is SGHAT and CDR2 is FQNNGV. The CDR3 protein is CASSLKTGHEQFF. CDR3 DNA (partial): TGTGCCAGCAGTTTGAAAACAGGGCATGAG.

With regard to this clone: Read data end 3 residues before the CDR3 end; the end is taken from the germline J gene. The genes are TRBV7-7 and TRBJ2-7, with 9 bases fitting TRBD1. With V trimmed by 4 bases and J by 6 bases, 4 bases remained unmatched. CDR3 length: 13 amino acids. In germline, CDR1 is SSHAT, CDR2 FNYEAQ (reference sequence). The DNA read from the CDR3 is TGTGCCAGCAGCTGGGACAGGGAAAGCGAG. Residues: CASSWDRESE. The full-length CDR3 reads as CASSWDRESEQYF.

This CDR3 reads CASSFTSGGLFNTDTQYF. CDR3 DNA (partial): TGTGCCAGCAGCTTTACTAGCGGGGGGCTTTTTAACACAGATACG. The V and J genes are TRBV7-3 and TRBJ2-3, with 12 bases matching TRBD2. The read ends 3 residues shy of where the CDR3 ends; the end is completed using the germline J gene. Germline lookup yields CDR1 SGHTA and CDR2 FQGTGA. With 3 bases clipped from V and 2 bases from J, the junction kept 9 bases outside the gene matches. The CDR3 consists of 18 residues.

With regard to this clone: The CDR3 extends 3 residues past the end of the read, so its final part is completed from the germline J gene. The V call is TRBV6-2 or TRBV6-3, the J call TRBJ1-6; perhaps TRBD1 as D (5 bases). V lost 11 bases and J lost 9, with 20 bases in between. CDR3 length: 14 residues. Germline CDR1 is MNHEY and CDR2 is SVGEGT. The CDR3 sequence is CAAQRTERGSPLHF. CDR3 DNA (partial): TGTGCCGCCCAGAGGACCGAGAGGGGTTCACCC.

Concerning this clone itself: Read coverage stops 3 residues before the CDR3 terminus; the germline J gene supplies the remainder. The chain has TRBV6-1 and TRBJ1-1; unclear D gene. The CDR3 spans 17 residues. CDR1 and CDR2 (germline): MNHNS, SASEGT. V was cut by 1 base and J by 4 bases, with 19 bases left in between. CDR3 sequence reads: CASSEGATRIAGTEAFF. The sequenced CDR3 bases are TGTGCCAGCAGTGAAGGGGCAACAAGGATTGCCGGCACTGAA.

The DNA read from the CDR3 is TGTGCCAGCAGCCTAGGGGGGGGGTTTCGAGAGACC. Its translation is CASSLGGGFRET. The full CDR3 is CASSLGGGFRETQYF. This chain connects TRBV7-9 to TRBJ2-5; D is perhaps TRBD2 (7 bases). The read ends 3 residues before the CDR3 terminus; that terminus is restored from the germline J gene. V lost 5 bases and J lost 4, with 17 bases in between. The CDR3 has 15 residues. CDR1 SEHNR and CDR2 FQNEAQ come from the germline V gene (reference sequence).

Of note for this clone: The CDR3 end is not reached by the read, which stops 3 residues before it; the germline J gene fills it in. The V gene is TRBV12-3 or TRBV12-4, the J gene TRBJ2-7; 11 positions match TRBD2. J lost 3 bases, V lost 2 bases, and 6 bases had no gene match. The CDR3 runs to 16 residues. The CDR3 is CASSLRLAGGNYEQYF. The sequenced CDR3 bases are TGTGCCAGCAGTTTAAGGCTAGCGGGGGGCAACTACGAG.

Comments on this clone: The read ends 3 residues before the CDR3 terminus; that terminus is restored from the germline J gene. The chain links TRBV7-9 to TRBJ2-4; D ambiguous. The germline gives CDR1 SEHNR, CDR2 FQNEAQ (reference sequence). CDR3 length: 12 amino acids. CDR3 DNA, as far as it was read: TGTGCCAGCAGCTTATGGGCCGGCTCT. Translation gives CASSLWAGS. The CDR3 in full is CASSLWAGSQYF.

With respect to this clone: Read data end 3 residues before the CDR3 end; the end is taken from the germline J gene. This rearrangement joins TRBV19 to TRBJ1-5, with D tentatively TRBD1 (6 bases). V was cut by 1 base and J by 3 bases, with 10 bases left in between. The CDR3 consists of 15 residues. The germline gives CDR1 LNHDA, CDR2 SQIVND (reference sequence). The CDR3 region is CASSIGGGANQPQHF. The CDR3 bases that were read are TGTGCCAGTAGTATAGGAGGGGGGGCCAATCAGCCC.

Note on this clone: The CDR3 is cut off 3 residues early in the read; its end comes from the germline J gene. V is TRBV19 and J is TRBJ2-7, with 7 bases lining up with TRBD1. The CDR3 has 14 amino acids. Looked up from germline, CDR1 is LNHDA and CDR2 is SQIVND (reference sequence). The J segment lost 4 bases and the V segment lost 6 bases, leaving 9 bases of the junction unmatched. This CDR3 reads CASSLSGTAYEQYF. CDR3 DNA, as far as it was read: TGTGCCAGTAGCCTCTCCGGGACAGCATACGAG. The full variable domain, in which reference TRBV19 and TRBJ2-7 provide the parts outside the CDR3, is DGGITQSPKYLFRKEGQNVTLSCEQNLNHDAMYWYRQDPGQGLRLIYYSQIVNDFQKGDIAEGYSVSREKKESFPLTVTSAQKNPTAFYLCASSLSGTAYEQYFGPGTRLTVT.

Concerning this clone itself: The CDR3 end lies 3 residues beyond the end of the read and is filled in from the germline J gene. This chain links TRBV5-4 with TRBJ1-5; D perhaps matches TRBD1 (5 bases). Germline V CDR1 and CDR2: SGHNT, YYREEE (reference sequence). Trimming pared 2 bases from V and 7 bases from J, leaving 10 bases between. The CDR3 covers 13 residues. CDR3 amino acids: CASSFGGEQPQHF. The sequenced CDR3 bases are TGTGCCAGCAGCTTCGGGGGGGAACAGCCC.

As regards this clone: The CDR3 is cut off 3 residues early in the read; its end comes from the germline J gene. The gene calls are TRBV2 and TRBJ1-1, with a tentative D call TRBD1 (6 bases). The CDR3 spans 14 residues. Trimming took 7 bases from V and 6 from J, leaving 18 bases between them. From germline, CDR1 is SNHLY and CDR2 FYNNEI. CDR3 DNA (partial): TGTGCCAGCACCCTTCGGGGAACAGGGCCTGAA. It is translated as CASTLRGTGPE. The full-length CDR3 reads as CASTLRGTGPEAFF.

The CDR3 sequence: CASSIGTVEAFF. The part of the CDR3 DNA that was read is TGTGCCAGTAGTATAGGTACAGTTGAA. V and J are TRBV19 and TRBJ1-1; D uncertain. The read halts 3 residues ahead of the CDR3 end, with the missing end drawn from the germline J gene. The CDR3 runs 12 residues. CDR1 and CDR2 (germline): LNHDA, SQIVND (reference sequence). The germline V and J ends were trimmed by 1 base and 7 bases, with 7 bases remaining between them.

CDR3 DNA (partial): TGCGCCAGCAGCTTGGCCTTAGGGCCCAACTATGGC. Translated, it gives CASSLALGPNYG. The CDR3, in full, reads CASSLALGPNYGYTF. The V call is TRBV5-1, the J call TRBJ1-2; unclear D gene. The read terminates 3 residues before the CDR3 end, so the remaining end is supplied by the germline J gene. Trimming shortened V by 0 bases and J by 2 bases, and 11 bases separated the two germline ends. The CDR3 runs 15 residues. In germline, CDR1 is SGHRS, CDR2 YFSETQ.

In the case of this clone: The read ends 3 residues before the CDR3 terminus; that terminus is restored from the germline J gene. The V gene is TRBV18, the J gene TRBJ1-2, with D perhaps matching TRBD1 (5 bases). Germline CDR1 and CDR2: KGHSH and LQKENI. The CDR3 has 13 amino acids. CDR3 region: CASSPPTAYDYTF. CDR3 DNA, as far as it was read: TGTGCCAGCTCACCACCGACAGCCTACGAC.

On this clone: The CDR3 end lies 3 residues beyond the end of the read and is filled in from the germline J gene. This sequence joins TRBV27 and TRBJ2-7; possible D gene TRBD2, 6 bases. The CDR3 contains 16 residues. Germline CDR1 MNHEY, CDR2 SMNVEV (reference sequence). Trimming shortened V by 0 bases and J by 0 bases, and 12 bases separated the two germline ends. CDR3 amino acids: CASSLSGTSSSYEQYF. The CDR3 DNA, read in part, is TGTGCCAGCAGTTTATCGGGGACTTCGAGCTCCTACGAG.

As to this clone: The missing CDR3 end, 3 residues past where the read stops, is filled in from the germline J gene. The rearrangement uses TRBV5-5 and TRBJ1-1; D gene uncertain. This CDR3 spans 13 amino acids. The ends were cut back, 9 bases at V and 4 bases at J, with 16 bases in the middle. CDR1 is SGHKS and CDR2 is YYEKEE in the germline V gene (reference sequence). CDR3 DNA, as far as it was read: TGTGCCAACCTGACCCTTAGACTCACTGAA. It is translated as CANLTLRLTE. The CDR3 in full is CANLTLRLTEAFF.

Remarks on this clone: Read sequence stops 3 residues before the CDR3 end, and the germline J gene provides the missing end. The rearrangement uses TRBV18 and TRBJ1-2; D call uncertain. Germline CDR1 KGHSH, CDR2 LQKENI. The CDR3 has 15 amino acids. CDR3 bases read: TGTGCCAGCTCACCGGCGGAGATGACGTACAATGAC. Amino acids: CASSPAEMTYND. The whole CDR3 reads CASSPAEMTYNDYTF.

With respect to this clone: The CDR3 goes on 3 residues after the read ends, and that part is filled in from the germline J gene. The rearrangement links TRBV19 to TRBJ1-3; no reliable D call. CDR3 length equals 12 residues. V was trimmed by 4 bases and J by 7 bases, leaving 8 bases between them. Germline CDR1 reads LNHDA; CDR2 reads SQIVND (reference sequence). This CDR3 reads CASSTIRNTIYF. The covered CDR3 bases are TGTGCCAGTAGTACCATTCGGAACACC. The variable domain in full, with the rest retrieved from reference TRBV19 and TRBJ1-3, is DGGITQSPKYLFRKEGQNVTLSCEQNLNHDAMYWYRQDPGQGLRLIYYSQIVNDFQKGDIAEGYSVSREKKESFPLTVTSAQKNPTAFYLCASSTIRNTIYFGEGSWLTVV.

Remarks on this clone: The DNA ends 3 residues before the CDR3 does, and the rest of the CDR3 is filled in from the germline J gene. The gene calls are TRBV20-1 and TRBJ2-5; D remains unclear. The CDR3 contains 13 residues. Trimming stripped 5 bases from V and 1 base from J, with 11 bases between. The germline V gene encodes CDR1 DFQATT and CDR2 SNEGSKA (reference sequence). CDR3 in amino acids: CSAGREPQETQYF. Partial CDR3 DNA: TGCAGTGCTGGTCGTGAGCCCCAAGAGACC.

About this clone itself: The read halts 3 residues ahead of the CDR3 end, with the missing end drawn from the germline J gene. The chain is built from TRBV2 and TRBJ1-6; 8 nucleotides match TRBD1. V dropped 9 bases and J dropped 9; count of bases not matched to a gene: 16. The germline V gene encodes CDR1 SNHLY and CDR2 FYNNEI. The CDR3 runs to 16 residues. The sequenced part of the CDR3 DNA is TGTGCCAGGTTCGACGATGGGGACAGGAGCGGTTCACCC. The encoded protein is CARFDDGDRSGSP. The complete CDR3 sequence is CARFDDGDRSGSPLHF.